The 23 T cell receptor beta chains reported below all come from one sample, sequenced in a study of OX40 agonist ivuxolimab in advanced cancers. Method: immunoSEQ multiplex PCR; TCRdb's copy keeps in-frame clones and lacks some. Of around 56,000 clones listed, roughly 80% are singletons. Here the sequenced sample was CD4+ or CD8+ T cells sorted from blood, taken in a trial of the OX40 agonist ivuxolimab. These TCRs come from an adult with an advanced solid tumor such as melanoma, head and neck, liver or kidney cancer.

J is TRBJ2-7 and V is TRBV5-4; TRBD1 matches 8 bases. Germline trimming cut 3 bases from V and 4 bases from J; bases unmatched to any gene: 9. Germline CDR1 and CDR2: SGHNT and YYREEE (reference sequence). This CDR3 has 15 residues. CDR3 sequence reads: CASSWGWTGYYEQYF. CDR3 in DNA: TGTGCCAGCAGCTGGGGCTGGACAGGGTATTACGAGCAGTACTTC.

The V call is TRBV5-1, the J call TRBJ2-7, with D perhaps matching TRBD2 (5 bases). Trimming removed 0 bases from V and 6 bases from J, with 10 bases in between. Per the germline V gene, CDR1 is SGHRS and CDR2 is YFSETQ. The CDR3 contains 13 residues. The CDR3 loop reads CASSLGVGSEQYF. The CDR3 DNA sequence: TGCGCCAGCAGCTTGGGGGTAGGGAGCGAGCAGTACTTC.

This chain joins TRBV7-2 and TRBJ2-7; TRBD1 matches at 10 bases. The CDR3 is 15 amino acids. J was trimmed by 2 bases and V by 5 bases; bases with no gene match: 6. Germline V gene data show CDR1 as SGHTA and CDR2 as FQGNSA. DNA of the CDR3: TGTGCCAGCAGCGCATGGACAGGGGGGCCCTACGAGCAGTACTTC. It codes for CASSAWTGGPYEQYF.

This chain links TRBV7-3 with TRBJ2-1; D not resolved. This CDR3 is built from 18 residues. Germline V CDR1 and CDR2: SGHTA, FQGTGA. The V end lost 7 bases, the J end lost 0 bases, and 22 bases lay between the germline ends. CDR3 sequence (DNA): TGTGCCAGCACCCCGCGAACTTTTTTTTCCAGCTCCTACAATGAGCAGTTCTTC. Residues: CASTPRTFFSSSYNEQFF.

This rearrangement joins TRBV7-3 to TRBJ2-1; 12 bases fit TRBD2. Germline V gene data show CDR1 as SGHTA and CDR2 as FQGTGA. CDR3 length: 15 residues. The V segment lost 5 bases and the J segment 7 bases; nucleotides outside the gene matches: 6. CDR3 DNA sequence: TGTGCCAGCAGCCCGGGACTAGCGGGCCATAATGAGCAGTTCTTC. Residues: CASSPGLAGHNEQFF.

This chain links TRBV5-1 with TRBJ2-3; 7 bases fit TRBD2. The CDR3 extends over 17 amino acids. The germline V gene has CDR1 SGHRS and CDR2 YFSETQ. The V and J ends lost 6 bases and 6 bases, in that order; junction bases with no gene match: 19. Written as DNA, the CDR3 is TGCGCCAGCAACTCTCAAGGGAGCGGGACCCCGGGGGATACGCAGTATTTT. Its translation is CASNSQGSGTPGDTQYF. Combining the CDR3 with reference TRBV5-1 and TRBJ2-3 gives the whole variable domain KAGVTQTPRYLIKTRGQQVTLSCSPISGHRSVSWYQQTPGQGLQFLFEYFSETQRNKGNFPGRFSGRQFSNSRSEMNVSTLELGDSALYLCASNSQGSGTPGDTQYFGPGTRLTVL.

This clone was seen only a few times. The chain couples TRBV7-9 to TRBJ1-5, with D possibly matching TRBD1 (5 bases). CDR1 and CDR2 from the germline V gene are SEHNR and FQNEAQ (reference sequence). Trimming removed 3 bases from V and 7 bases from J, with 7 bases in between. The CDR3 loop spans 12 amino acids. Written as DNA, the CDR3 is TGTGCCAGCAGCTTGGGGGAACAGCCCCAGCATTTT. Translating gives CASSLGEQPQHF.

The chain joins TRBV6-1 to TRBJ1-2, with D perhaps TRBD1 (5 bases). V lost 2 bases, J lost 4 bases, and 14 bases lay in between. The germline CDR1 and CDR2 sequences are MNHNS and SASEGT. The CDR3 contains 15 residues. This chain's CDR3 is CASSEWAGKIYGYTF. The CDR3 DNA sequence: TGTGCCAGCAGTGAATGGGCAGGGAAGATCTATGGCTACACCTTC.

This clone was detected once. The J gene is TRBJ1-2, the V gene TRBV29-1; 8 bases are shared with TRBD1. V lost 6 bases, J lost 6 bases, and 12 bases stayed unmatched. CDR3 length: 14 residues. CDR1 is SQVTM and CDR2 is ANQGSEA in the germline V gene. The CDR3 protein is CSVVDRVSLDGYTF. The CDR3 DNA is TGCAGCGTGGTGGACAGGGTATCGTTGGATGGCTACACCTTC. Filled out from reference TRBV29-1 and TRBJ1-2, the complete variable domain reads SAVISQKPSRDICQRGTSLTIQCQVDSQVTMMFWYRQQPGQSLTLIATANQGSEATYESGFVIDKFPISRPNLTFSTLTVSNMSPEDSSIYLCSVVDRVSLDGYTFGSGTRLTVV.

This clone was seen a single time. The rearrangement links TRBV7-9 to TRBJ2-3; maybe TRBD1 (6 bases). In germline, CDR1 is SEHNR, CDR2 FQNEAQ (reference sequence). This CDR3 spans 15 amino acids. V was cut by 5 bases and J by 1 base, with 13 bases left in between. The CDR3 loop reads CASSNRGGRTDTQYF. In nucleotides, the CDR3 is TGTGCCAGCAGCAATAGAGGGGGACGCACAGATACGCAGTATTTT.

This chain joins TRBV7-2 and TRBJ2-5; D is possibly TRBD1 or TRBD2 (6 bases each). The V end was cut by 6 bases, the J end by 5 bases, with 22 bases between. The CDR3 is 16 residues long. Looked up from germline, CDR1 is SGHTA and CDR2 is FQGNSA. Here the CDR3 reads CASSRGGTPQGETQYF. For the CDR3, the DNA is TGTGCCAGCAGTAGGGGCGGGACTCCCCAGGGGGAGACCCAGTACTTC. Drawing the rest from reference TRBV7-2 and TRBJ2-5, the complete variable domain is GAGVSQSPSNKVTEKGKDVELRCDPISGHTALYWYRQSLGQGLEFLIYFQGNSAPDKSGLPSDRFSAERTGGSVSTLTIQRTQQEDSAVYLCASSRGGTPQGETQYFGPGTRLLVL.

The chain recombines TRBV6-1 with TRBJ1-1, with no clear D. The ends were cut back, 0 bases at V and 0 bases at J, with 11 bases in the middle. CDR1 and CDR2 from the germline V gene are MNHNS and SASEGT. This CDR3 region has 16 residues. The CDR3 coding sequence is TGTGCCAGCAGTGAAGCCCCATTCGGTATGAACACTGAAGCTTTCTTT. Translating gives CASSEAPFGMNTEAFF.

This clone was observed a single time. The CDR3 sequence: CASILGGVNTEAFF. CDR3 bases: TGTGCCAGCATCCTTGGGGGGGTGAACACTGAAGCTTTCTTT. This chain uses TRBV28 with TRBJ1-1, with a tentative D call TRBD1 (5 bases). With 7 bases removed from V and 0 bases from J, the gap between germline ends came to 12 bases. Germline CDR1 MDHEN, CDR2 SYDVKM. There are 14 residues in the CDR3. Based on the CDR3 plus reference TRBV28 and TRBJ1-1, the full variable domain is DVKVTQSSRYLVKRTGEKVFLECVQDMDHENMFWYRQDPGLGLRLIYFSYDVKMKEKGDIPEGYSVSREKKERFSLILESASTNQTSMYLCASILGGVNTEAFFGQGTRLTVV.

CDR3: CSVEDGDSFSYEQYF. For the CDR3, the DNA is TGCAGCGTTGAAGACGGGGACAGTTTCTCCTACGAGCAGTACTTC. J is TRBJ2-7 and V is TRBV29-1; 7 positions agree with TRBD1. The CDR3 extends over 15 amino acids. With V trimmed by 0 bases and J by 0 bases, 5 bases remained unmatched. Germline V CDR1 and CDR2: SQVTM, ANQGSEA.

This chain uses TRBV5-8 with TRBJ2-7; no clear D. The CDR3 length is 15 residues. CDR1 and CDR2 from the germline V gene are SGHTS and YDEGEE. Trimming removed 2 bases from V and 6 bases from J, with 18 bases in between. Written as DNA, the CDR3 is TGTGCCAGCAGCTTATACATGCTCGTCCTAGGCGAGCAGTACTTC. Translated: CASSLYMLVLGEQYF.

This clone is a singleton in its sample. The V and J genes are TRBV27 and TRBJ1-4, with 8 positions matching TRBD1. This CDR3 region has 14 residues. Germline V gene data show CDR1 as MNHEY and CDR2 as SMNVEV (reference sequence). The V gene end was trimmed by 7 bases and the J gene end by 8 bases; junction bases not matched to a gene: 9. CDR3 sequence reads: CASKKQGGSEKLFF. For the CDR3, the DNA is TGTGCCAGCAAAAAACAGGGGGGGTCGGAAAAACTGTTTTTT.

A few counts support this clone. This chain uses TRBV6-5 with TRBJ1-1; D call uncertain. The CDR3 sequence is 13 residues long. CDR1 and CDR2 from the germline V gene are MNHEY and SVGAGI. Trimming removed 6 bases from V and 0 bases from J, with 8 bases in between. The CDR3 region has the DNA TGTGCCAGCAGACAGACCATGAACACTGAAGCTTTCTTT. Translating it yields CASRQTMNTEAFF.

The chain uses TRBV7-2 and TRBJ1-1, with D possibly being TRBD1 (6 bases). Trimming took off 2 bases at V and 1 base at J, with 11 bases between the two ends. There are 15 residues in the CDR3. Germline CDR1 is SGHTA and CDR2 is FQGNSA. DNA of the CDR3: TGTGCCAGCAGCTTAAGCGGGGGCGAGAACACTGAAGCTTTCTTT. As protein: CASSLSGGENTEAFF.

V usage is TRBV7-9 and J usage is TRBJ1-2; tentatively, D is TRBD1 (6 bases). V lost 4 bases to trimming and J lost 5 bases, with 11 bases between them. The length of the CDR3 is 13 residues. Germline CDR1 is SEHNR and CDR2 is FQNEAQ (reference sequence). CDR3 sequence (DNA): TGTGCCAGCAGCTCAGGGGAGTTTTATGGCTACACCTTC. Protein: CASSSGEFYGYTF.

This chain joins TRBV14 and TRBJ2-5; 11 bases map to TRBD2. The germline V gene has CDR1 SGHDN and CDR2 FVKESK. J was trimmed by 4 bases and V by 0 bases; bases with no gene match: 7. The CDR3 has 17 amino acids. The CDR3, as DNA: TGTGCCAGCAGCCAAGATAAACTAGCGGGAGCTAGAGAGACCCAGTACTTC. Its translation: CASSQDKLAGARETQYF.

The chain couples TRBV4-1 to TRBJ1-2; TRBD1 is a possible D gene (5 bases). Trimming stripped 5 bases from V and 7 bases from J, with 11 bases between. The CDR3 is 12 amino acids. Germline V CDR1 and CDR2: MGHRA, YSYEKL. The CDR3 region has the DNA TGCGCCAGCAGCGGGGACCCCGGTGGCTACACCTTC. This encodes CASSGDPGGYTF.

The chain uses TRBV7-9 and TRBJ1-1; a possible D gene is TRBD1 (5 bases). Germline-derived CDR1 and CDR2 are SEHNR and FQNEAQ (reference sequence). V was shortened by 5 bases and J by 6 bases, with 16 bases between the two germline ends. The CDR3 length is 14 residues. The CDR3 is CASSPYGGTSEAFF. CDR3 nucleotides: TGTGCCAGCAGCCCCTACGGGGGAACTTCTGAAGCTTTCTTT.

A single count supports this clone. This sequence joins TRBV11-3 and TRBJ2-5; TRBD1 agrees at 10 bases. The CDR3 loop spans 14 amino acids. CDR1 is SGHNT and CDR2 is YENEEA in the germline V gene. J gave up 2 bases and V 5 bases, and 2 bases lay outside the gene matches. The chain's CDR3 is CASSPGQGQETQYF. As DNA, the CDR3 is TGTGCCAGCAGCCCGGGACAGGGGCAAGAGACCCAGTACTTC.